The next 27 T cell receptor beta chains were all read from a single sample in a study of T-cell reconstitution after alpha-beta-depleted transplantation in children. Molecular barcoding with unique molecular identifiers was used for the TCRbeta library. TCRdb recomputed calls from the PCR reads with MiXCR, one row per CDR3 protein. The repertoire holds around 25,000 distinct CDR3 sequences, with roughly a sixth as singletons. This specimen consisted of PBMCs, mostly from graft donor cells, obtained 60 days after TCRalphabeta/CD19-depleted stem cell transplant. Every receptor here comes from a male patient under 10 years old who had a stem cell transplant for acute lymphoblastic leukemia, so the T cells may come from the graft donor.

This clonotype was counted a few times. The gene calls are TRBV7-2 and TRBJ1-5; 11 positions agree with TRBD1. In germline, CDR1 is SGHTA, CDR2 FQGNSA. The V gene end was trimmed by 5 bases and the J gene end by 6 bases; junction bases not matched to a gene: 9. The CDR3 totals 16 residues. The CDR3 coding sequence is TGTGCCAGCAGCCAAAGAGGACAGGGGGCGGGTCAGCCCCAGCATTTT. Encoded protein: CASSQRGQGAGQPQHF.

The V gene is TRBV27, the J gene TRBJ2-7, with D unresolved. The CDR3 extends over 13 amino acids. The V and J ends lost 2 bases and 1 base respectively, with 6 bases between them. Germline assignment: CDR1 MNHEY and CDR2 SMNVEV (reference sequence). DNA of the CDR3: TGTGCCAGCAGTTTAAGGATTTCCTACGAGCAGTACTTC. The encoded protein is CASSLRISYEQYF.

This clonotype was counted ten times or more. This chain links TRBV6-5 with TRBJ2-7, with TRBD1 matching 8 bases. The germline CDR1 and CDR2 sequences are MNHEY and SVGAGI. CDR3 size: 16 residues. The ends lost 3 bases at V and 1 base at J; junction bases unmatched: 8. CDR3 in amino acids: CASSYPATGVSYEQYF. DNA for the CDR3: TGTGCCAGCAGTTATCCCGCGACAGGGGTGTCCTACGAGCAGTACTTC.

This clonotype has more than one count but fewer than ten. The chain links TRBV10-3 to TRBJ2-3; the D gene is possibly TRBD1 (6 bases). V lost 4 bases to trimming and J lost 9 bases, with 20 bases between them. This CDR3 comprises 15 residues. Germline CDR1 ENHRY, CDR2 SYGVKD. In DNA, the CDR3 is TGTGCCATCAGTGGGGTTAATACAGGGCCTTGGACGCAGTATTTT. This sequence encodes CAISGVNTGPWTQYF.

This chain joins TRBV29-1 and TRBJ1-5, with D perhaps TRBD1 (5 bases). From germline, CDR1 is SQVTM and CDR2 ANQGSEA. Trimming cost V 8 bases and J 6 bases, with 8 bases left between them. The CDR3 extends over 10 amino acids. The CDR3 region has the DNA TGCAGCCCGAGGGGTCAGCCCCAGCATTTT. Its translation is CSPRGQPQHF.

This clonotype has only a few counts. V and J are TRBV11-1 and TRBJ2-1; 8 bases are shared with TRBD1. CDR3 length equals 18 residues. CDR1 SGHAT and CDR2 FQDESV come from the germline V gene (reference sequence). The V gene end was trimmed by 5 bases and the J gene end by 7 bases; junction bases not matched to a gene: 19. The CDR3 DNA is TGTGCCAGCAGCCCGATCTTAGGACAGGGATGGGGAAAAAATGAGCAGTTCTTC. Translated, it gives CASSPILGQGWGKNEQFF.

This clonotype was observed at least ten times. The chain is built from TRBV7-2 and TRBJ1-2; D might be TRBD1 (6 bases). The CDR3 covers 13 residues. With 1 base removed from V and 3 bases from J, the gap between germline ends came to 6 bases. The germline gives CDR1 SGHTA, CDR2 FQGNSA. In DNA form, the CDR3 reads TGTGCCAGCAGCTTAGGGACAGACTATGGCTACACCTTC. Encoded protein: CASSLGTDYGYTF.

This clonotype was counted only a few times. The chain has TRBV6-2 or TRBV6-3 and TRBJ2-1; D unclear. In germline, CDR1 is MNHEY, CDR2 SVGEGT. The CDR3 extends over 12 amino acids. V lost 5 bases and J 4 bases, leaving 6 bases between the germline ends. As DNA, the CDR3 is TGTGCCAGCAGTAGTTGGTACAATGAGCAGTTCTTC. As protein: CASSSWYNEQFF.

The chain joins TRBV7-2 to TRBJ1-1, with D hard to call. CDR3 size: 14 residues. V lost 5 bases and J lost 2, with 12 bases in between. Germline CDR1 SGHTA, CDR2 FQGNSA. The DNA of the CDR3 is TGTGCCAGCAGCCTAACAGTGTTTAACACTGAAGCTTTCTTT. Translated, it gives CASSLTVFNTEAFF.

The sample holds many counts of this clonotype. The chain uses TRBV29-1 and TRBJ2-1; TRBD2 might be the D (6 bases). CDR1 is SQVTM and CDR2 is ANQGSEA in the germline V gene. Trimming cost V 6 bases and J 6 bases, with 15 bases left between them. The CDR3 loop spans 13 amino acids. CDR3 residues: CSVLGGIGNEQFF. CDR3 sequence (DNA): TGCAGCGTCCTTGGCGGGATCGGCAATGAGCAGTTCTTC.

This clonotype was seen ten or more times. V usage is TRBV7-6 and J usage is TRBJ2-3; 9 bases are shared with TRBD1. V lost 2 bases to trimming and J lost 1 base; unmatched junction nucleotides: 4. The CDR3 runs 16 residues. Germline CDR1 reads SGHVS; CDR2 reads FNYEAQ. This CDR3 is CASSLRTGDGTDTQYF. CDR3 sequence (DNA): TGTGCCAGCAGCTTAAGGACAGGGGATGGCACAGATACGCAGTATTTT.

This clonotype was recorded at least ten times. In DNA, the CDR3 is TGCAGTGCTGGATGGGGACTATCCCTCTCCTACGAGCAGTACTTC. Amino acid sequence: CSAGWGLSLSYEQYF. The rearrangement links TRBV20-1 to TRBJ2-7; 7 bases are a match to TRBD2. V shed 5 bases, J shed 0 bases, and the junction held 10 bases outside the gene matches. Germline-derived CDR1 and CDR2 are DFQATT and SNEGSKA (reference sequence). This CDR3 has 15 residues.

This clonotype showed up many times. The rearrangement links TRBV5-4 to TRBJ2-7; 10 nucleotides match TRBD1. The CDR3 has 16 residues. Germline lookup yields CDR1 SGHNT and CDR2 YYREEE (reference sequence). The V gene end was trimmed by 4 bases and the J gene end by 7 bases; junction bases not matched to a gene: 14. The CDR3 spells CASSIPTGTGAREQYF. The CDR3 DNA reads as TGTGCCAGCAGCATTCCAACCGGGACAGGGGCACGGGAGCAGTACTTC. Full variable domain (outside the CDR3, taken from reference TRBV5-4 and TRBJ2-7): ETGVTQSPTHLIKTRGQQVTLRCSSQSGHNTVSWYQQALGQGPQFIFQYYREEENGRGNFPPRFSGLQFPNYSSELNVNALELDDSALYLCASSIPTGTGAREQYFGPGTRLTVT.

This clonotype was seen more than once but under ten times. The rearrangement joins TRBV12-3 or TRBV12-4 to TRBJ1-6; D unclear. The CDR3 is 10 residues long. V lost 11 bases to trimming and J lost 6 bases, with 5 bases between them. Here the CDR3 reads CADFNSPLHF. The CDR3 DNA reads as TGTGCCGACTTTAATTCACCCCTCCACTTT.

This clonotype was observed many times. The V call is TRBV20-1, the J call TRBJ2-7, with D perhaps TRBD1 (5 bases). Germline assignment: CDR1 DFQATT and CDR2 SNEGSKA (reference sequence). Trimming took 1 base from V and 2 from J, leaving 12 bases between them. There are 14 residues in the CDR3. CDR3 bases: TGCAGTGCTAGAGCCAGGGTTTCAACCTACGAGCAGTACTTC. As protein: CSARARVSTYEQYF.

The chain couples TRBV6-2 or TRBV6-3 to TRBJ2-6, with D hard to call. Germline lookup yields CDR1 MNHEY and CDR2 SVGEGT. The CDR3 totals 17 residues. V was cut by 6 bases and J by 0 bases, with 15 bases left in between. This chain's CDR3 is CASSRRHSNSGANVLTF. In nucleotides, the CDR3 is TGTGCCAGCAGCAGACGGCACTCCAACTCTGGGGCCAACGTCCTGACTTTC.

The CDR3, as DNA: TGTGCCAGCAGCTTGCGGGGGTTTCAGCCCCAGCATTTT. Its protein is CASSLRGFQPQHF. The rearrangement uses TRBV7-2 and TRBJ1-5; TRBD1 is a possible D gene (5 bases). The CDR3 covers 13 residues. Germline V lookup: CDR1 SGHTA, CDR2 FQGNSA. Trimming took off 3 bases at V and 6 bases at J, with 9 bases between the two ends. Full variable domain (missing parts from reference TRBV7-2 and TRBJ1-5): GAGVSQSPSNKVTEKGKDVELRCDPISGHTALYWYRQSLGQGLEFLIYFQGNSAPDKSGLPSDRFSAERTGGSVSTLTIQRTQQEDSAVYLCASSLRGFQPQHFGDGTRLSIL.

This chain uses TRBV6-1 with TRBJ2-6; 9 nucleotides line up with TRBD1. Germline V gives CDR1 MNHNS, CDR2 SASEGT. This CDR3 region has 17 residues. With V trimmed by 5 bases and J by 4 bases, 9 bases remained unmatched. The CDR3 DNA sequence: TGTGCCAGCAGTCTCCCGGGACAGGGATCCGGGGCCAACGTCCTGACTTTC. Protein sequence: CASSLPGQGSGANVLTF.

In its sample, this clonotype was seen many times. The rearrangement joins TRBV5-4 to TRBJ2-7; either TRBD1 or TRBD2 may supply D (5 bases each). The CDR3 is 18 amino acids. V was clipped by 3 bases and J by 0 bases, with 22 bases between them. Germline CDR1 reads SGHNT; CDR2 reads YYREEE (reference sequence). CDR3 DNA: TGTGCCAGCAGCTCGACCATACTAGGGACGATAAGCTCCTACGAGCAGTACTTC. Its protein is CASSSTILGTISSYEQYF.

The chain recombines TRBV12-3 or TRBV12-4 with TRBJ2-4; 8 bases line up with TRBD2. The length of the CDR3 is 14 residues. The V and J ends lost 5 bases and 7 bases, in that order; junction bases with no gene match: 7. CDR3 in amino acids: CASSISGGDNIQYF. DNA for the CDR3: TGTGCCAGCAGTATTTCCGGGGGGGACAACATTCAGTACTTC.

This clonotype showed up just a few times. This sequence joins TRBV28 and TRBJ1-1; no reliable D call. V was clipped by 3 bases and J by 0 bases, with 11 bases between them. The CDR3 runs 15 residues. Germline CDR1 and CDR2: MDHEN and SYDVKM. This chain's CDR3 is CASSLQTAVNTEAFF. In DNA, the CDR3 is TGTGCCAGCAGTTTGCAGACGGCCGTGAACACTGAAGCTTTCTTT.

This clonotype came up a few times. The chain employs TRBV6-1 and TRBJ2-3, with TRBD2 identical over 7 bases. The CDR3 spans 16 residues. The ends lost 7 bases at V and 1 base at J; junction bases unmatched: 11. Looked up from germline, CDR1 is MNHNS and CDR2 is SASEGT. DNA for the CDR3: TGTGCCAGCACCCGCAATCGGGACTATGGCACAGATACGCAGTATTTT. Protein product: CASTRNRDYGTDTQYF.

Many counts were recorded for this clonotype. The chain carries TRBV7-2 and TRBJ2-7; D is ambiguous. V shed 5 bases and J shed 7 bases, with 12 bases lying between them. Germline V gene lookup returns CDR1 SGHTA and CDR2 FQGNSA. CDR3 length equals 12 residues. The CDR3 protein is CASSIEVGEQYF. CDR3 coding DNA: TGTGCCAGCAGCATAGAGGTGGGTGAGCAGTACTTC.

Only a few counts were recorded for this clonotype. The chain employs TRBV7-2 and TRBJ2-1; no definite D call. The germline CDR1 and CDR2 sequences are SGHTA and FQGNSA. Trimming stripped 3 bases from V and 0 bases from J, with 6 bases between. This CDR3 is 14 amino acids long. CDR3 in amino acids: CASSFQSSYNEQFF. CDR3 nucleotides: TGTGCCAGCAGCTTCCAGAGCTCCTACAATGAGCAGTTCTTC.

This clonotype showed up just a few times. The rearrangement links TRBV5-1 to TRBJ1-2, with 10 nucleotides matching TRBD1. The length of the CDR3 is 16 residues. V trimming: 4 bases; J trimming: 2 bases; junction bases outside the gene matches: 8. The germline gives CDR1 SGHRS, CDR2 YFSETQ. The CDR3 region has the DNA TGCGCCAGCAGCCTACTTAGACAGGGGGCAAACTATGGCTACACCTTC. Protein product: CASSLLRQGANYGYTF.

The J gene is TRBJ1-1, the V gene TRBV27, with D perhaps matching TRBD1 (5 bases). There are 16 residues in the CDR3. Per germline, CDR1 MNHEY and CDR2 SMNVEV (reference sequence). V was shortened by 2 bases and J by 0 bases, with 13 bases between the two germline ends. The CDR3, as DNA: TGTGCCAGCAGTTTAGTTTCTGGGGGGATGAACACTGAAGCTTTCTTT. Protein product: CASSLVSGGMNTEAFF.

The chain uses TRBV21-1 and TRBJ2-5; the table names TRBD2, a call not compared with the DNA. TRBV21-1 is designated a pseudogene. The CDR3 covers 16 residues. This CDR3 is CASSNNSGRAGETQYF. The CDR3 coding sequence is TGTGCCAGCAGCAATAATAGCGGGAGGGCCGGGGAGACCCAGTACTTC.